One sample yielded the 32 T cell receptor beta chains listed below, sequenced in a study of blood T cell repertoires in COVID-19. TCRdb keeps only in-frame clones here, not all; method: immunoSEQ multiplex PCR. Among 280,000 or so clones listed, 70% to 90% were seen once. Sequencing was done on a sample of PBMCs or T cells enriched from blood (not recorded which). The receptors shown here come from a man younger than 45 who had recovered from COVID-19.

The chain links TRBV5-8 to TRBJ2-6; D gene unclear. Trimming took 4 bases from V and 1 from J, leaving 18 bases between them. This CDR3 region has 18 residues. The germline CDR1 and CDR2 sequences are SGHTS and YDEGEE. As DNA, the CDR3 is TGTGCCAGCAGCGATTCGCGCGGCGGTTGGTCTGGGGCCAACGTCCTGACTTTC. Amino acid sequence: CASSDSRGGWSGANVLTF.

V and J are TRBV9 and TRBJ2-3, with D possibly matching TRBD1 (5 bases). From germline, CDR1 is SGDLS and CDR2 YYNGEE. With 2 bases removed from V and 3 bases from J, the gap between germline ends came to 10 bases. The CDR3 is 14 amino acids. The CDR3 DNA follows: TGTGCCAGCAGCGTTTCTTCAGGGACAGATACGCAGTATTTT. This codes for CASSVSSGTDTQYF.

The chain employs TRBV29-1 and TRBJ2-1; possible D gene TRBD2, 7 bases. Germline CDR1 is SQVTM and CDR2 is ANQGSEA. Trimming left V 1 base short and J 5 bases short, with 24 bases between. The CDR3 sequence is 18 residues long. CDR3 sequence reads: CSVEVPRGGPIAHNEQFF. For the CDR3, the DNA is TGCAGCGTTGAAGTCCCGAGGGGGGGTCCCATCGCCCACAATGAGCAGTTCTTC.

J is TRBJ2-5 and V is TRBV7-6; 11 nucleotides line up with TRBD1. V trimming: 5 bases; J trimming: 3 bases; junction bases outside the gene matches: 5. The length of the CDR3 is 15 residues. Germline V CDR1 and CDR2: SGHVS, FNYEAQ. CDR3 protein: CASSPRTGGKETQYF. DNA for the CDR3: TGTGCCAGCAGCCCCAGGACAGGGGGCAAAGAGACCCAGTACTTC.

The chain recombines TRBV10-1 with TRBJ2-7; 8 nucleotides align to TRBD2. The J segment lost 2 bases and the V segment lost 6 bases, leaving 9 bases of the junction unmatched. Germline lookup yields CDR1 WNHNN and CDR2 SYGVQD (reference sequence). The CDR3 is 15 residues long. The CDR3 protein is CASREGLADTYEQYF. The CDR3 DNA is TGCGCCAGCAGGGAAGGACTAGCTGATACCTACGAGCAGTACTTC.

The V gene is TRBV18, the J gene TRBJ2-1; tentative D call: TRBD2 (7 bases). CDR3 length: 16 amino acids. Germline V gene data show CDR1 as KGHSH and CDR2 as LQKENI. Trimming took 0 bases from V and 9 from J, leaving 18 bases between them. CDR3 sequence: CASSPPSGGASGEQFF. CDR3 DNA: TGTGCCAGCTCACCACCTAGTGGGGGGGCCTCCGGTGAGCAGTTCTTC.

The V call is TRBV7-2, the J call TRBJ2-3, with 13 positions matching TRBD2. V was clipped by 5 bases and J by 4 bases; unmatched bases: 3. Per the germline V gene, CDR1 is SGHTA and CDR2 is FQGNSA. This CDR3 contains 15 residues. The CDR3 DNA reads as TGTGCCAGCAGCGAAACTAGCGGGGGGGCAGATACGCAGTATTTT. This gives the protein CASSETSGGADTQYF.

CDR3 sequence (DNA): TGTGCCAGCACAATAGGGACAGGGATGAACAATGAGCAGTTCTTC. Its protein product is CASTIGTGMNNEQFF. This chain links TRBV5-4 with TRBJ2-1, with 9 bases matching TRBD1. Germline CDR1 and CDR2: SGHNT and YYREEE (reference sequence). The CDR3 covers 15 residues. V lost 6 bases to trimming and J lost 5 bases; unmatched junction nucleotides: 9. Complete variable domain (other parts from reference TRBV5-4 and TRBJ2-1): ETGVTQSPTHLIKTRGQQVTLRCSSQSGHNTVSWYQQALGQGPQFIFQYYREEENGRGNFPPRFSGLQFPNYSSELNVNALELDDSALYLCASTIGTGMNNEQFFGPGTRLTVL.

The chain uses TRBV7-6 and TRBJ2-3, with D tentatively TRBD1 (5 bases). Trimming cost V 5 bases and J 0 bases, with 9 bases left between them. CDR1 is SGHVS and CDR2 is FNYEAQ in the germline V gene. CDR3 size: 14 residues. The CDR3 is CASSEGASTDTQYF. In DNA form, the CDR3 reads TGTGCCAGCAGCGAAGGGGCTAGCACAGATACGCAGTATTTT.

The chain uses TRBV4-3 and TRBJ1-3, with a tentative D call TRBD1 (5 bases). Looked up from germline, CDR1 is LGHNA and CDR2 is YSLEER. This CDR3 contains 16 residues. V was trimmed by 3 bases and J by 0 bases, leaving 12 bases between them. The CDR3 is CASSHSTGPSGNTIYF. CDR3 sequence (DNA): TGCGCCAGCAGCCACTCTACAGGCCCCTCTGGAAACACCATATATTTT.

V usage is TRBV7-9 and J usage is TRBJ1-3; tentative D call: TRBD1 (5 bases). Germline V CDR1 and CDR2: SEHNR, FQNEAQ (reference sequence). CDR3 length: 17 amino acids. V was pared by 5 bases and J by 2 bases, with 19 bases between. The CDR3 DNA reads TGTGCCAGCAGCCCATTTGCGGGGGTGTTTGCTGGAAACACCATATATTTT. Residues: CASSPFAGVFAGNTIYF. The full variable domain, its missing parts supplied by reference TRBV7-9 and TRBJ1-3, is DTGVSQNPRHKITKRGQNVTFRCDPISEHNRLYWYRQTLGQGPEFLTYFQNEAQLEKSRLLSDRFSAERPKGSFSTLEIQRTEQGDSAMYLCASSPFAGVFAGNTIYFGEGSWLTVV.

The CDR3: CASTLVPQGRRHGYTF. The CDR3 DNA reads TGTGCCAGCACCCTGGTACCACAGGGGCGGCGTCATGGCTACACCTTC. The chain joins TRBV7-3 to TRBJ1-2, with TRBD1 identical over 7 bases. Germline CDR1 is SGHTA and CDR2 is FQGTGA. J was trimmed by 6 bases and V by 7 bases; bases with no gene match: 17. CDR3 length equals 16 residues.

Concerning this clone itself: Other DNA sequences in the same sample also yield this CDR3. The chain links TRBV3-1 (or the pseudogene TRBV3-2) to TRBJ2-7, with D uncertain. This CDR3 region has 13 residues. V lost 0 bases and J lost 2, with 5 bases in between. Germline CDR1 and CDR2: LGHDT and YNNKEL (reference sequence). CDR3 sequence reads: CASSQDYTYEQYF. The CDR3 DNA is TGTGCCAGCAGCCAAGATTATACCTACGAGCAGTACTTC.

In this sample, this clone turned up once. The CDR3 bases are TGCGCCAGCAGCCAAGATCCGGGACAGGGGTCCTACGAGCAGTACTTC. Its protein is CASSQDPGQGSYEQYF. The genes are TRBV4-1 and TRBJ2-7; 10 bases map to TRBD1. There are 16 residues in the CDR3. Germline lookup yields CDR1 MGHRA and CDR2 YSYEKL. The V gene end was trimmed by 0 bases and the J gene end by 1 base; junction bases not matched to a gene: 3.

This clone has just a few counts. This sequence joins TRBV19 and TRBJ2-3; 7 positions match TRBD1. J was trimmed by 5 bases and V by 9 bases; bases with no gene match: 11. The CDR3 runs 14 residues. CDR1 and CDR2 (germline): LNHDA, SQIVND (reference sequence). CDR3 nucleotide sequence: TGTGCCAGCAGGGACAGCTTTGTGATAGATACGCAGTATTTT. Protein: CASRDSFVIDTQYF.

The chain has TRBV7-9 and TRBJ2-7, with D possibly matching TRBD1 (6 bases). V was cut by 5 bases and J by 4 bases, with 12 bases left in between. CDR3 size: 13 residues. Germline loops: CDR1 SEHNR, CDR2 FQNEAQ (reference sequence). The CDR3: CASSPRTVYEQYF. In DNA form, the CDR3 reads TGTGCCAGCAGCCCCAGGACAGTGTACGAGCAGTACTTC.

The chain employs TRBV19 and TRBJ1-5; weak D call: TRBD1 (5 bases). Trimming took 4 bases from V and 4 from J, leaving 14 bases between them. Germline CDR1 LNHDA, CDR2 SQIVND (reference sequence). The CDR3 runs 15 residues. For the CDR3, the DNA is TGTGCCAGTAGTAGCGGGACGGGTACAAATCAGCCCCAGCATTTT. Amino acids: CASSSGTGTNQPQHF.

This clone was recorded only once. This chain connects TRBV7-6 to TRBJ1-1; 7 bases agree with TRBD1. CDR1 SGHVS and CDR2 FNYEAQ come from the germline V gene. Trimming at V came to 5 bases and at J to 0 bases, leaving 9 bases not matched to a gene. CDR3 size: 16 residues. The DNA for the CDR3 is TGTGCCAGCAGCCTTACGAGGGGGCAGATGAACACTGAAGCTTTCTTT. Its protein product is CASSLTRGQMNTEAFF.

This chain's CDR3 is CASSADRNTDTQYF. CDR3 nucleotide sequence: TGCGCCAGCAGCGCCGACAGGAACACAGATACGCAGTATTTT. The chain employs TRBV5-1 and TRBJ2-3, with D tentatively TRBD1 (6 bases). Germline CDR1 and CDR2: SGHRS and YFSETQ. Trimming removed 4 bases from V and 2 bases from J, with 11 bases in between. CDR3 length: 14 residues.

The CDR3 DNA reads TGTGCCAGCAGCCCCAGGGTTACTGAAGCTTTCTTT. Protein sequence: CASSPRVTEAFF. The chain links TRBV11-2 to TRBJ1-1, with D tentatively TRBD1 (5 bases). Trimming cost V 5 bases and J 5 bases, with 9 bases left between them. CDR3 length: 12 amino acids. CDR1 is SGHAT, CDR2 FQNNGV, per germline.

J is TRBJ1-1 and V is TRBV14; D ambiguous. The CDR3 sequence is 11 residues long. Trimming removed 4 bases from V and 8 bases from J, with 8 bases in between. CDR1 and CDR2 (germline): SGHDN, FVKESK. The CDR3 region has the DNA TGTGCCAGCAGCCGCGTTAACGAAGCTTTCTTT. It yields the protein CASSRVNEAFF. Variable domain in full (rest from reference TRBV14 and TRBJ1-1): EAGVTQFPSHSVIEKGQTVTLRCDPISGHDNLYWYRRVMGKEIKFLLHFVKESKQDESGMPNNRFLAERTGGTYSTLKVQPAELEDSGVYFCASSRVNEAFFGQGTRLTVV.

This clone was seen only once. The rearrangement links TRBV20-1 to TRBJ1-1, with TRBD1 as a possible D gene (5 bases). Trimming took 3 bases from V and 8 from J, leaving 16 bases between them. This CDR3 contains 13 residues. Looked up from germline, CDR1 is DFQATT and CDR2 is SNEGSKA (reference sequence). CDR3 region: CSASEAPGKEAFF. The CDR3 DNA reads TGCAGTGCTAGTGAGGCCCCAGGGAAAGAAGCTTTCTTT.

The V call is TRBV7-8, the J call TRBJ1-6; 9 bases fit TRBD1. Trimming took 5 bases from V and 10 from J; bases not matched to a gene: 12. Germline CDR1 reads SGHVS; CDR2 reads FQNEAQ. This CDR3 contains 16 residues. The CDR3, as DNA: TGTGCCAGCAGCCACTGGACAGGGGTTGATGGCTCACCCCTCCACTTT. It codes for CASSHWTGVDGSPLHF.

The chain has TRBV7-9 and TRBJ1-3, with TRBD1 matching over 8 bases. Germline V gives CDR1 SEHNR, CDR2 FQNEAQ (reference sequence). The V and J ends lost 5 bases and 2 bases, in that order; junction bases with no gene match: 5. The CDR3 covers 15 residues. DNA for the CDR3: TGTGCCAGCAGCCCAGGACAGGGCGCTGGAAACACCATATATTTT. Its protein is CASSPGQGAGNTIYF.

This rearrangement joins TRBV2 to TRBJ1-1, with a possible D match to TRBD1 (6 bases). Germline V gene data show CDR1 as SNHLY and CDR2 as FYNNEI. This CDR3 contains 13 residues. V lost 8 bases to trimming and J lost 2 bases, with 12 bases between them. CDR3 residues: CASHADSNTEAFF. The CDR3 DNA sequence: TGTGCCAGCCATGCGGACAGCAACACTGAAGCTTTCTTT.

The chain uses TRBV12-5 and TRBJ1-3; tentatively, D is TRBD1 (5 bases). The V gene's germline CDR1 is LGHNT and CDR2 FRNRAP. The CDR3 spans 15 residues. V lost 4 bases and J lost 0, with 10 bases in between. The CDR3 spells CASGYGGISGNTIYF. For the CDR3, the DNA is TGTGCTAGTGGTTATGGGGGGATCTCTGGAAACACCATATATTTT.

CDR3 loop: CASSGTGFDTEAFF. For the CDR3, the DNA is TGCGCCAGCAGCGGTACAGGATTTGACACTGAAGCTTTCTTT. The V gene is TRBV5-1, the J gene TRBJ1-1, with D maybe TRBD1 (5 bases). The CDR3 extends over 14 amino acids. The germline V and J ends were trimmed by 4 bases and 3 bases, with 13 bases remaining between them. Germline CDR1 reads SGHRS; CDR2 reads YFSETQ.

This rearrangement joins TRBV18 to TRBJ1-2; D is perhaps TRBD1 (6 bases). This CDR3 has 15 amino acids. Trimming cost V 5 bases and J 2 bases, with 15 bases left between them. Germline CDR1 and CDR2: KGHSH and LQKENI. This CDR3 is CASSSRTEVNYGYTF. The DNA of the CDR3 is TGTGCCAGCTCAAGCCGGACAGAGGTGAACTATGGCTACACCTTC.

This rearrangement joins TRBV3-1 (or the pseudogene TRBV3-2) to TRBJ1-1, with TRBD1 identical over 11 bases. CDR1 LGHDT and CDR2 YNNKEL come from the germline V gene (reference sequence). Trimming at V came to 5 bases and at J to 4 bases, leaving 6 bases not matched to a gene. This CDR3 comprises 15 residues. The CDR3: CASSAGQGAVTEAFF. In DNA, the CDR3 is TGTGCCAGCAGCGCTGGACAGGGGGCGGTCACTGAAGCTTTCTTT.

J is TRBJ2-3 and V is TRBV7-2; TRBD2 matches at 15 bases. V was pared by 4 bases and J by 3 bases, with 2 bases of the junction left unmatched. CDR1 and CDR2 from the germline V gene are SGHTA and FQGNSA. The CDR3 is 16 residues long. The CDR3 here is CASSSGLAGGTDTQYF. For the CDR3, the DNA is TGTGCCAGCAGCTCCGGACTAGCGGGGGGGACAGATACGCAGTATTTT.

The CDR3 nucleotides are TGTGCCAGCAGTTTATTTGGAGGGCAGGGAGGGGTCACTGAAGCTTTCTTT. It codes for CASSLFGGQGGVTEAFF. The chain couples TRBV27 to TRBJ1-1; tentative D call: TRBD1 (5 bases). The V and J ends lost 1 base and 4 bases respectively, with 19 bases between them. Germline V CDR1 and CDR2: MNHEY, SMNVEV (reference sequence). The CDR3 is made up of 17 amino acids.

J is TRBJ1-1 and V is TRBV21-1; the D call in the table, TRBD1, was not verified against the DNA. TRBV21-1 is termed a pseudogene. The CDR3 runs to 16 residues. CDR3 amino acids: CASSKAGGRVNTEAFF. For the CDR3, the DNA is TGTGCCAGCAGCAAAGCAGGGGGCCGAGTGAACACTGAAGCTTTCTTT.